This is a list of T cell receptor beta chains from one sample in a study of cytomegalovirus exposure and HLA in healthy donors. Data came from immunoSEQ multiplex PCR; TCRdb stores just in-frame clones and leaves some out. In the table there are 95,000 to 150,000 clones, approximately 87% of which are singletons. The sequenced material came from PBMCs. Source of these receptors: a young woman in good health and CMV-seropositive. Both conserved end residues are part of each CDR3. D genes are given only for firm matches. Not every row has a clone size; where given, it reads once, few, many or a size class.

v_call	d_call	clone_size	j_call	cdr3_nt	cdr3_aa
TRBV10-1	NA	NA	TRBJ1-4	TGCGCCAGCACAATGACAGCAACTAATGAAAAACTGTTTTTT	CASTMTATNEKLFF
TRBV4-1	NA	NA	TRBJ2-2	TGCGCCAGCATGGCCGCGAACACCGGGGAGCTGTTTTTT	CASMAANTGELFF
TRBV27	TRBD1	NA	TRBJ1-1	TGTGCCAGCAGTCCCTCAGGGGGCGGCGGCACTGAAGCTTTCTTT	CASSPSGGGGTEAFF
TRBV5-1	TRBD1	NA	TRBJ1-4	TGCGCCAGCAGCCCACCGGGACAGCAAAATGAAAAACTGTTTTTT	CASSPPGQQNEKLFF
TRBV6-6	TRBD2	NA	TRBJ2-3	TGTGCCAGCAGTTCACTAGCGGGAGCGCTAGATACGCAGTATTTT	CASSSLAGALDTQYF
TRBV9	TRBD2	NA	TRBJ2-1	TGTGCCAGCAGCGAGAGGACTAGAGGGGAGCAGTTCTTC	CASSERTRGEQFF
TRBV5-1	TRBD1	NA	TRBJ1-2	TGCGCCAGCAGCTTGAGGAAGATGACAGGGTTTTATGGCTACACCTTC	CASSLRKMTGFYGYTF
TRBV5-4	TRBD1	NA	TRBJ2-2	TGTGCCAGCAGCTATGACCGGGACAGCACCGGGGAGCTGTTTTTT	CASSYDRDSTGELFF
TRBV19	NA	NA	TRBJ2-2	TGTGCCAGTACTAAATGGAACACCGGGGAGCTGTTTTTT	CASTKWNTGELFF
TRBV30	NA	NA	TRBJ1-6	TGTGCCTGGAGTGCTGGGGGCGCCCGAAATTCACCCCTCCACTTT	CAWSAGGARNSPLHF
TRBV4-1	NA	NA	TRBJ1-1	TGCGCCAGCAGCCACCCAGGACTGTCCACTGAAGCTTTCTTT	CASSHPGLSTEAFF
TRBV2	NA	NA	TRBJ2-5	TGTGCCAGCCAGCGGGAAGGGGGTCTTTCGTCAGGGGAGACCCAGTACTTC	CASQREGGLSSGETQYF
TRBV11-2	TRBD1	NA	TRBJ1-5	TGTGCCAGCAGCCGTAACAGGGGCGCCGGTCAGCCCCAGCATTTT	CASSRNRGAGQPQHF
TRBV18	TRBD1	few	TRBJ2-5	TGTGCCAGCTCACCACGACAGGGCGAGACCCAGTACTTC	CASSPRQGETQYF
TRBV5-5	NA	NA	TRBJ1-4	TGTGCCAGCAGCTTGGCCATGGGCGAAAAACTGTTTTTT	CASSLAMGEKLFF
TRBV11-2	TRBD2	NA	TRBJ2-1	TGTGCCAGCAGCCCCACCGGACTAGAGCGGGGTTACAATGAGCAGTTCTTC	CASSPTGLERGYNEQFF
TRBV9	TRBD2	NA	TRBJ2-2	TGTGCCAGCAGCACGGGACTAGCGGGACCGGGCACCGGGGAGCTGTTTTTT	CASSTGLAGPGTGELFF
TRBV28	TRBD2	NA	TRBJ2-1	TGTGCCAGCAGTTCGACAGTAGCGGGAGGGTTGAATGAGCAGTTCTTC	CASSSTVAGGLNEQFF
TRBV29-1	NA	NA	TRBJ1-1	TGCAGCGCTGCCCTCCGCCGGGGCACTGAAGCTTTCTTT	CSAALRRGTEAFF
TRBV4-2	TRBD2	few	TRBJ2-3	TGTGCCAGCAGCCTCGATGGGACTAGCGGGAGCACAGATACGCAGTATTTT	CASSLDGTSGSTDTQYF
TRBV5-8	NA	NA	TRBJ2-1	TGTGCCAGCAGCTTAGGCAGGGTACTTGGGGAGCAGTTCTTC	CASSLGRVLGEQFF
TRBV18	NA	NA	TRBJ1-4	TGTGCCAGCTCACCCCTTAGCGGGGGAGCCTCAACTAATGAAAAACTGTTTTTT	CASSPLSGGASTNEKLFF
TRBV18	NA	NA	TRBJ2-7	TGTGCCAGCTCACCAGAGCACTCCTACGAGCAGTACTTC	CASSPEHSYEQYF
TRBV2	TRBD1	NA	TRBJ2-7	TGTGCCAGCAGTGACCCGACAGGGGGCCCTCATATCTTC	CASSDPTGGPHIF
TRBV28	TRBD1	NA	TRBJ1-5	TGTGCCAGCAGTGGGGACAGGGTCAAGCCCCAGCATTTT	CASSGDRVKPQHF
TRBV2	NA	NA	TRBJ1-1	TGTGCCAGCAGTGAAGCGCTTCAGTTGGGAGCGCCTAACACTGAAGCTTTCTTT	CASSEALQLGAPNTEAFF
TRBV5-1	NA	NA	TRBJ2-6	TGCGCCAGCAGTGTCAGGGCCGTTTCTGGGGCCAACGTCCTGACTTTC	CASSVRAVSGANVLTF
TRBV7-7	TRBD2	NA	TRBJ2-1	TGTGCTAGCAGCCCTAGGGGGACTAGCGGGTACAATGAGCAGTTCTTC	CASSPRGTSGYNEQFF
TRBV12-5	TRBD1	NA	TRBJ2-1	TGTGCTAGTGCTAGAAAAGGACAGGGTTATGAGCAGTTCTTC	CASARKGQGYEQFF
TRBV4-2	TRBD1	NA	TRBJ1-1	TGTGCCAGCAGCCAGGTTCGGACAGGGGTGAACACTGAAGCTTTCTTT	CASSQVRTGVNTEAFF
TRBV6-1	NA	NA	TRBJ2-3	TGTGCCAGCAGTGAAGCACTCGGGTTTACGCAGTATTTT	CASSEALGFTQYF
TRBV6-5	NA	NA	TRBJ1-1	TGTGCCAGCAGTTACTCATATTGGAGGAACACTGAAGCTTTCTTT	CASSYSYWRNTEAFF
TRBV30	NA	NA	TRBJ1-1	TGTGCCTGGAATAAGCGACAGTTCATGAACACTGAAGCTTTCTTT	CAWNKRQFMNTEAFF
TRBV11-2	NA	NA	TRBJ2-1	TGTGCCAGCAGCTTAGAGAGGGTCAATGAGCAGTTCTTC	CASSLERVNEQFF
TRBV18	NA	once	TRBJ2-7	TGTGCCAGCTCGGCCCCAGAGTTCGGGGAGCAGTACTTC	CASSAPEFGEQYF
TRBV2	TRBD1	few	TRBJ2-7	TGTGCCAGCTCTCCAGGGGGTTCCTACGAGCAGTACTTC	CASSPGGSYEQYF
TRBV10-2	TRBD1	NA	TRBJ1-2	TGCGCCAGCAGTGACCTGGGGACAGGGTCATATGGCTACACCTTC	CASSDLGTGSYGYTF
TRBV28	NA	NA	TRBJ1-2	TGTGCCAGCAGTTTATACGGGGATCACTATGGCTACACCTTC	CASSLYGDHYGYTF
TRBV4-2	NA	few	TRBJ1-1	TGTGCCAGCAGCGCGGAAGGGGGCACTGAAGCTTTCTTT	CASSAEGGTEAFF
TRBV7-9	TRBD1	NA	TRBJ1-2	TGTGCCAGCAGCCAGACCAGCAGGGGGCGGAACTATGGCTACACCTTC	CASSQTSRGRNYGYTF
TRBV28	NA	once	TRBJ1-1	TGTGCCAGCAGTCCGGGGGGGGTTAGGACTGAAGCTTTCTTT	CASSPGGVRTEAFF
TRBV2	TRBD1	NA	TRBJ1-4	TGTGCCAGCAGTGAAATGGGGGCGGGGACAGCCAAGGTTTTT	CASSEMGAGTAKVF
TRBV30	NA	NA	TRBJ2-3	TGTGCCTGGAGTGTAAAACTTGGCGGGCCTTCCTCTCGGGGTACGCAGTATTTT	CAWSVKLGGPSSRGTQYF
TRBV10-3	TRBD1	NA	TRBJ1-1	TGTGCCATCAGTGAGTCAGGGGGCGCGGCCACTGAAGCTTTCTTT	CAISESGGAATEAFF
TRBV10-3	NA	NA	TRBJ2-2	TGTGCCATCAGGACCTATGGGACTCAGAACACCGGGGAGCTGTTTTTT	CAIRTYGTQNTGELFF
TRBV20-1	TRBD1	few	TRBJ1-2	TGCAGTGCTCAGGGGGCCTATGGCTACACCTTC	CSAQGAYGYTF
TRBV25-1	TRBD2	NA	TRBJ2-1	TGTGCCAGCAGTGGGACTAGCGATGAGCAGTTCTTC	CASSGTSDEQFF
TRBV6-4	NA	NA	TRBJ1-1	TGTGCCAGCAGTGCCGACAGCCTCATGAACACTGAAGCTTTCTTT	CASSADSLMNTEAFF
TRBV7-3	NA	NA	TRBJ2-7	TGTGCCAGCAGCTTAGGGCTAGGGGCCTACGAGCAGTACTTC	CASSLGLGAYEQYF
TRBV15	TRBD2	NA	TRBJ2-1	TGTGCCACCAGCAGGCCGACTAGCGGGACTTCCTACAATGAGCAGTTCTTC	CATSRPTSGTSYNEQFF
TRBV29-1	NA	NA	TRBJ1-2	TGCAGCGTTGTCAGGCTGACTATGGCTAACACCTTC	CSVVRLTMANTF
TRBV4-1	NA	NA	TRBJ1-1	TGCGCCAGCAGCCACGGACAACCCACAGGGAAACGAAACACTGAAGCTTTCTTT	CASSHGQPTGKRNTEAFF
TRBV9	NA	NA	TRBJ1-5	TGTGCCAGCAGTGGGGGGGCGATTAGCAATCAGCCCCAGCATTTT	CASSGGAISNQPQHF
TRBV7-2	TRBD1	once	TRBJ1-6	TGTGCCAGCAGCACTAGGGACAGGGGGTCCTATAATTCACCCCTCCACTTT	CASSTRDRGSYNSPLHF